The entry that follows covers one T cell receptor (beta chain) sequence. This entry belongs to a study of T cells after yellow fever vaccination. Germline CDR1 SGHVS, CDR2 FNYEAQ. Trimming left V 0 bases short and J 4 bases short, with 12 bases between. The CDR3 extends over 15 amino acids. One entry per CDR3 protein results from TCRdb running MiXCR on the 5' RACE reads. This sample carries roughly 250,000 distinct CDR3 sequences, 13% of them seen once, and the ten largest clones take about 0.51%. The chain links TRBV7-6 to TRBJ1-2; no clear D gene. Specimen: CD4+ T cells sorted from PBMCs, collected 45 days after the yellow fever booster vaccination. This clonotype was sampled from a man aged 30 to 39 who received the YFV17D yellow fever vaccine. The CDR3 DNA reads TGTGCCAGCAGCTTAGCTACCCAACAACCCTATGGCTACACCTTC. Amino acids: CASSLATQQPYGYTF.